This TCR beta chain is from a study of long-term antiretroviral therapy in people with HIV. The overall study: The immediate-ART recommendation dates to 2015, and the earliest samples predate it by about a decade.

This clone was seen a few times. Other DNA sequences within the sample encode an identical CDR3. Trimming stripped 0 bases from V and 0 bases from J, with 6 bases between. The length of the CDR3 is 15 residues. Germline V CDR1 and CDR2: LNHNV, YYDKDF (reference sequence). PBMC samples from each donor numbered at least one pre-ART and at least two post-ART. United States facilities provided treatment to all participants with HIV. At the survey level, the v3.0 immunoSEQ assay was run. The target of sequencing was about 35,000-50,000 T-cell genomes per sample. Clones were read by immunoSEQ multiplex PCR, and TCRdb kept only the in-frame ones, dropping some. Altogether over 20,000 clones are present, roughly nine tenths being singletons, with the ten largest covering approximately 3.9%.

The chain uses TRBV15 and TRBJ1-5; D unclear. The receptor was isolated from a woman aged 25-40 years with HIV. The starting material was unsorted PBMCs, obtained 1.9 years after starting antiretroviral therapy. The CDR3 bases are TGTGCCACCAGCAGAGATCCGAGTAGCAATCAGCCCCAGCATTTT. It codes for CATSRDPSSNQPQHF.